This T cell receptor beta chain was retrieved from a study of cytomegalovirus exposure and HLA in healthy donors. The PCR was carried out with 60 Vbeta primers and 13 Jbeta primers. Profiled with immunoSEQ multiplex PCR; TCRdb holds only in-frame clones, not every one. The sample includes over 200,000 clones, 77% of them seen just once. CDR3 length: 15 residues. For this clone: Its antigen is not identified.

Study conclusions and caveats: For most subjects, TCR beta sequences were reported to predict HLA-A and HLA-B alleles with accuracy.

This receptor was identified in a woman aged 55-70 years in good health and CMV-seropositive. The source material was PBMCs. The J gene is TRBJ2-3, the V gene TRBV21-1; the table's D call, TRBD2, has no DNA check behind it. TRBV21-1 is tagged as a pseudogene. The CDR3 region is CASSSPGNGTDTQYF. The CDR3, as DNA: TGTGCCAGCAGTTCCCCCGGGAACGGCACAGATACGCAGTATTTT.